This TCR beta chain was recovered during a study of shared T cell receptors in the human thymus. TCRdb keeps only in-frame clones here, not all; method: immunoSEQ multiplex PCR. This sample carries roughly 560,000 clones, around 78% of them seen once, and the ten largest clones take more than 0.01%. With 8 bases clipped from V and 3 bases from J, the junction kept 15 bases outside the gene matches. This CDR3 contains 17 residues. CDR1 and CDR2 (germline): PRHDT, FYEKMQ (reference sequence). The same sample was also used in a study of human thymus T cells. That paper adds: Resected material from corrective heart surgery provided the thymus tissue analysed. Related research reported highly overlapping thymic repertoires among unrelated individuals.

Sequencing used thymocytes. This TCR came from a boy in the first two years of life with a congenital heart defect. V usage is TRBV13 and J usage is TRBJ2-2; TRBD1 aligns across 7 bases. For the CDR3, the DNA is TGTGCCAGCGCCTCAAACCCGGGACAGACTGACACCGGGGAGCTGTTTTTT. Amino acids: CASASNPGQTDTGELFF.